These T cell receptor beta chains were read from a single sample in a study of blood T cell repertoires in COVID-19. The repertoire was sequenced with immunoSEQ multiplex PCR; TCRdb's copy has only in-frame clones and lacks some. The sample shows approximately 220,000 clones, 75% to 90% of them seen only once. The sequenced material came from peripheral blood. Every receptor here comes from a man aged 35 to 55 with acute or convalescent COVID-19. The CDR3 runs from the conserved cysteine through the conserved F or W. D genes are given only for firm matches. Clone size is not always given. Where it is, it says once, few, many or a class for expanded clones.

d_call	cdr3_length	j_call	clone_size	v_call	cdr3_nt	cdr3_aa
NA	14	TRBJ2-3	NA	TRBV3-1/TRBV3-2	TGTGCCAGCAGCCAAGGGCCCCCAGCAGATACGCAGTATTTT	CASSQGPPADTQYF
NA	14	TRBJ1-5	NA	TRBV5-6	TGTGCCAGCAGCTTGGGTTCAGGAAATCAGCCCCAGCATTTT	CASSLGSGNQPQHF
NA	14	TRBJ1-4	NA	TRBV5-5	TGTGCCAGCAGTTTAGATCAGGGTTATGAAAAACTGTTTTTT	CASSLDQGYEKLFF
NA	13	TRBJ1-1	once	TRBV11-3	TGTGCCAGCAGCGTTGTCACGAGCACTGAAGCTTTCTTT	CASSVVTSTEAFF
TRBD2	14	TRBJ2-1	NA	TRBV29-1	TGCAGCGTCGACCCTAGCGGGAGTTTCAATGAGCAGTTCTTC	CSVDPSGSFNEQFF
NA	15	TRBJ2-1	NA	TRBV7-2	TGTGCCAGCAGCTTAGCGGGAGGTAGGTACAATGAGCAGTTCTTC	CASSLAGGRYNEQFF
NA	13	TRBJ1-2	NA	TRBV3-1/TRBV3-2	TGTGCCAGCAGCCAAGGCAGGGACTATGGCTACACCTTC	CASSQGRDYGYTF
TRBD1	16	TRBJ2-1	NA	TRBV14	TGTGCCAGCAGCCAAGATTGGGGACAGCCAGGGGATGAGCAGTTCTTC	CASSQDWGQPGDEQFF
TRBD1	13	TRBJ2-2	NA	TRBV7-3	TGTGCCAGCGGGACAGGAGGTACCGGGGAGCTGTTTTTT	CASGTGGTGELFF
NA	14	TRBJ2-7	NA	TRBV9	TGTGCCAGCAGCGAGGGGTACCTCTCTTACGAGCAGTACTTC	CASSEGYLSYEQYF
TRBD1	15	TRBJ2-7	NA	TRBV11-2	TGTGCCAGCAGCTTAATGCCACAGGGGGCTGACGAGCAGTACTTC	CASSLMPQGADEQYF
NA	15	TRBJ2-7	NA	TRBV6-5	TGTGCCAGCAGTCCTAGGGGGGGCTTCAGATACGAGCAGTACTTC	CASSPRGGFRYEQYF
TRBD2	11	TRBJ2-7	NA	TRBV20-1	TGCAGTGCTAGACCACGGGAGGAGTGGTACTTC	CSARPREEWYF
NA	13	TRBJ2-4	NA	TRBV2	TGTGCCAGCAGTGATGAGTCCGGAAACATTCAGTACTTC	CASSDESGNIQYF
NA	14	TRBJ1-1	many	TRBV5-4	TGTGCCAGCAGCTTGGGCAGGGGGAACACTGAAGCTTTCTTT	CASSLGRGNTEAFF
NA	15	TRBJ2-3	NA	TRBV7-3	TGTGCCAGCAGCTCCCTCAGCGGGTTTGGAGATACGCAGTATTTT	CASSSLSGFGDTQYF
NA	14	TRBJ1-3	few	TRBV29-1	TGCAGCGCGAGGCCGGGAGACTCTGGAAACACCATATATTTT	CSARPGDSGNTIYF
NA	13	TRBJ1-3	NA	TRBV29-1	TGCAGCGTTGTGATGAGAGAGGGAAACACCATATATTTT	CSVVMREGNTIYF
NA	11	TRBJ1-2	once	TRBV28	TGTGCCAGCGCGGACATTTATGGCTACACCTTC	CASADIYGYTF
TRBD1	14	TRBJ1-2	NA	TRBV7-2	TGTGCCAGCAGCAAATTGACAGGGGATGGAGGCTACACCTTC	CASSKLTGDGGYTF
TRBD1	15	TRBJ2-3	NA	TRBV5-1	TGCGCCAGCAGCACGGGACAGGGGAGCACAGATACGCAGTATTTT	CASSTGQGSTDTQYF
TRBD1	15	TRBJ2-7	NA	TRBV5-1	TGCGCCAGCAGCGCCCCGGGGACAGGCTCCTACGAGCAGTACTTC	CASSAPGTGSYEQYF
NA	11	TRBJ1-1	NA	TRBV20-1	TGCAGTGCTCAGGGGAACACTGAAGCTTTCTTT	CSAQGNTEAFF